This passage covers 10 T cell receptor beta chains from one sample sequenced in a study of shared clonotypes between healthy human individuals. This table comes from immunoSEQ multiplex PCR, and its TCRdb copy is limited to in-frame clones, with some not included. Seen here are about 2,100,000 clones, just over 90% observed once, and the top ten hold under 2%. Naive CD8 cells were CD45RO-negative, positively selected for CCR7, excluding terminally differentiated effector memory CD45RA+ cells. Sequencing was done on a sample of naive CD8+ T cells from PBMCs. The receptors stem from a man in his late teens or twenties in good health. Some clones in this sample may be carry-over from other donors' samples.

The chain has TRBV6-1 and TRBJ1-5, with 10 bases aligning to TRBD1. V gave up 6 bases and J gave up 5 bases; unmatched junction bases: 4. Germline V CDR1 and CDR2: MNHNS, SASEGT. The CDR3 runs 14 residues. The DNA for the CDR3 is TGTGCCAGCAGCGCGGGACAGGGGTATCAGCCCCAGCATTTT. Protein product: CASSAGQGYQPQHF.

J is TRBJ2-7 and V is TRBV9, with D perhaps TRBD2 (5 bases). V was shortened by 3 bases and J by 0 bases, with 13 bases between the two germline ends. The germline V gene encodes CDR1 SGDLS and CDR2 YYNGEE. This CDR3 region has 15 residues. As DNA, the CDR3 is TGTGCCAGCAGCGCTTCTCTGGGGAGCTCCTACGAGCAGTACTTC. It translates to CASSASLGSSYEQYF. Supplemented by reference TRBV9 and TRBJ2-7, the full variable domain reads DSGVTQTPKHLITATGQRVTLRCSPRSGDLSVYWYQQSLDQGLQFLIQYYNGEERAKGNILERFSAQQFPDLHSELNLSSLELGDSALYFCASSASLGSSYEQYFGPGTRLTVT.

This chain joins TRBV29-1 and TRBJ1-4, with D possibly being TRBD1 (6 bases). V shed 5 bases and J shed 9 bases, with 13 bases lying between them. The CDR3 contains 12 residues. Per germline, CDR1 SQVTM and CDR2 ANQGSEA. The CDR3 DNA sequence: TGCAGCGTTTTGGACAGCGGGAAAAAACTGTTTTTT. This codes for CSVLDSGKKLFF.

In this sample, this clone turned up once. The chain joins TRBV9 to TRBJ2-7, with 8 bases matching TRBD2. The CDR3 contains 13 residues. Germline V lookup: CDR1 SGDLS, CDR2 YYNGEE. V lost 0 bases, J lost 5 bases, and 1 base stayed unmatched. In DNA form, the CDR3 reads TGTGCCAGCAGCGTAGAAGCGGGAGACGAGCAGTACTTC. Its translation: CASSVEAGDEQYF.

Remarks on this clone: In the same sample, other DNA sequences code for this CDR3. The chain joins TRBV28 to TRBJ1-5, with D possibly matching TRBD1 (6 bases). Trimming removed 4 bases at V and 7 bases at J, with 11 bases between. This CDR3 has 13 amino acids. Germline CDR1 is MDHEN and CDR2 is SYDVKM. The CDR3 bases are TGTGCCAGCAGTTCACAGGGATACCAGCCCCAGCATTTT. Its translation: CASSSQGYQPQHF.

V and J are TRBV7-9 and TRBJ2-7; D is uncertain. CDR3 length: 14 residues. Germline V CDR1 and CDR2: SEHNR, FQNEAQ (reference sequence). Trimming removed 3 bases at V and 6 bases at J, with 15 bases between. CDR3: CASSLSSGMGEQYF. CDR3 DNA sequence: TGTGCCAGCAGCTTGTCGTCCGGAATGGGCGAGCAGTACTTC.

The J gene is TRBJ1-2, the V gene TRBV19; no definite D call. The V end lost 6 bases, the J end lost 8 bases, and 7 bases lay between the germline ends. Germline V gene data show CDR1 as LNHDA and CDR2 as SQIVND (reference sequence). The CDR3 has 10 residues. CDR3 sequence reads: CASRGRGYTF. The CDR3 DNA reads TGTGCCAGTAGAGGACGGGGCTACACCTTC.

The V gene is TRBV27, the J gene TRBJ2-5, with D maybe TRBD2 (5 bases). This CDR3 is built from 14 residues. V dropped 6 bases and J dropped 2 bases, with 13 bases sitting between them. CDR1 is MNHEY, CDR2 SMNVEV, per germline (reference sequence). CDR3 sequence reads: CASSDRGPQETQYF. The CDR3 DNA reads TGTGCCAGCAGCGACCGGGGTCCACAAGAGACCCAGTACTTC.

This clone appeared once. The J gene is TRBJ1-2, the V gene TRBV6-1, with D uncertain. The CDR3 is 15 residues long. The germline V gene has CDR1 MNHNS and CDR2 SASEGT. Trimming removed 1 base at V and 2 bases at J, with 11 bases between. The CDR3 DNA sequence: TGTGCCAGCAGTGAAGTGGCTGCGGACAACTATGGCTACACCTTC. Amino acids: CASSEVAADNYGYTF.

The J gene is TRBJ2-1, the V gene TRBV7-8; 10 nucleotides agree with TRBD2. The CDR3 contains 18 residues. Germline lookup yields CDR1 SGHVS and CDR2 FQNEAQ. The trim removed 3 bases at V and 0 bases at J, leaving 8 bases unmatched. CDR3 sequence (DNA): TGTGCCAGCAGCTTTGGGCTAGCGGGGGTGAGCTCCTACAATGAGCAGTTCTTC. This gives the protein CASSFGLAGVSSYNEQFF.